A single sample is the source of the 8 T cell receptor beta chains below, sequenced in a study of shared clonotypes between healthy human individuals. Using immunoSEQ multiplex PCR, the repertoire was profiled, and TCRdb retains in-frame clones only, with some absent. This table has about 2.3 million clones, around 90% appearing once. Material: naive CD4+ T cells from PBMCs. Subset indicated: CD45RA+ positively selected. These receptors were collected from a man aged 18-30 years in good health. Some clones in this sample may be carry-over from other donors' samples.

As for this clone: This may arise from a read error, as a much more abundant clone is one base away. The chain joins TRBV28 to TRBJ1-5, with no clear D. CDR1 is MDHEN, CDR2 SYDVKM, per germline. The length of the CDR3 is 10 residues. With 4 bases removed from V and 5 bases from J, the gap between germline ends came to 0 bases. The CDR3 region is CASSYQPQHF. The CDR3, as DNA: TGTGCCAGCAGTTATCAGCCCCAGCATTTT. Supplemented by reference TRBV28 and TRBJ1-5, the full variable domain reads DVKVTQSSRYLVKRTGEKVFLECVQDMDHENMFWYRQDPGLGLRLIYFSYDVKMKEKGDIPEGYSVSREKKERFSLILESASTNQTSMYLCASSYQPQHFGDGTRLSIL.

On this clone: The junction departs from germline at one end; a sequencing error may be responsible. The chain links TRBV7-2 to TRBJ2-3, with a possible D match to TRBD2 (5 bases). Germline CDR1 is SGHTA and CDR2 is FQGNSA. CDR3 length: 13 residues. Here the CDR3 reads CASSFSPLTSLDF. For the CDR3, the DNA is TGTGCCAGCAGCTTTTCCCCCCTAACTAGTCTAGATTTT.

Turning to this clone: The same CDR3 arises from other DNA sequences in this sample as well. The V call is TRBV28, the J call TRBJ1-5, with TRBD1 as a possible D gene (6 bases). Germline assignment: CDR1 MDHEN and CDR2 SYDVKM. Trimming took off 4 bases at V and 2 bases at J, with 9 bases between the two ends. CDR3 size: 14 residues. CDR3 protein: CASSWPGGNQPQHF. DNA of the CDR3: TGTGCCAGCAGTTGGCCAGGGGGCAATCAGCCCCAGCATTTT.

Concerning this clone: The same CDR3 can be traced to other DNA sequences in this sample. The rearrangement uses TRBV29-1 and TRBJ2-7; D might be TRBD1 (6 bases). CDR1 and CDR2 (germline): SQVTM, ANQGSEA. CDR3 length: 14 amino acids. V was clipped by 4 bases and J by 0 bases, with 13 bases between them. The CDR3 protein is CSVAGTGSSYEQYF. The DNA for the CDR3 is TGCAGCGTTGCCGGTACAGGGAGCTCCTACGAGCAGTACTTC.

The chain links TRBV27 to TRBJ2-5; 9 positions agree with TRBD1. With 4 bases clipped from V and 5 bases from J, the junction kept 5 bases outside the gene matches. Germline loops: CDR1 MNHEY, CDR2 SMNVEV (reference sequence). The CDR3 is 14 amino acids. The CDR3 DNA reads TGTGCCAGCAGTTCGACAGGGGGTTCGGAGACCCAGTACTTC. As protein: CASSSTGGSETQYF.

The chain joins TRBV14 to TRBJ2-1, with 7 bases fitting TRBD2. This CDR3 is 15 amino acids long. Germline loops: CDR1 SGHDN, CDR2 FVKESK. V lost 2 bases to trimming and J lost 2 bases; unmatched junction nucleotides: 3. The CDR3 spells CASSQRLAAYNEQFF. In DNA form, the CDR3 reads TGTGCCAGCAGCCAACGGCTAGCGGCCTACAATGAGCAGTTCTTC.

The chain recombines TRBV28 with TRBJ2-5; possibly TRBD2 for D (5 bases). Germline-derived CDR1 and CDR2 are MDHEN and SYDVKM. V lost 7 bases and J 7 bases, leaving 10 bases between the germline ends. The CDR3 length is 11 residues. CDR3 amino acids: CASNLRGTQYF. CDR3 bases: TGTGCCAGCAACTTACGGGGGACCCAGTACTTC.

As regards this clone: The same CDR3 is also encoded by other DNA sequences in this sample. CDR3 protein: CASSLGLGSYEQYF. The CDR3 bases are TGTGCCAGCAGCTTGGGGCTGGGATCCTACGAGCAGTACTTC. The chain employs TRBV5-4 and TRBJ2-7; no definite D call. With 0 bases removed from V and 1 base from J, the gap between germline ends came to 8 bases. The germline V gene has CDR1 SGHNT and CDR2 YYREEE (reference sequence). There are 14 residues in the CDR3.